The next 20 T cell receptor beta chains were all read from a single sample in a study of cytomegalovirus exposure and HLA in healthy donors. PCR was performed using 60 Vbeta and 13 Jbeta primers. Generated by immunoSEQ multiplex PCR, the TCRdb table keeps only in-frame clones and is missing some. Among 150,000 or so clones listed, about 70% were seen once. Specimen: PBMCs. These TCRs come from a man aged 18 to 30 in good health and CMV-seronegative.

The J gene is TRBJ2-3, the V gene TRBV6-1; a weak D match, TRBD1 (5 bases). Germline values: CDR1 MNHNS, CDR2 SASEGT. V lost 1 base and J lost 6, with 8 bases in between. There are 13 residues in the CDR3. CDR3 DNA: TGTGCCAGCAGTGAAGGTTACAGGGATACGCAGTATTTT. It translates to CASSEGYRDTQYF.

V gene TRBV18 combines with J gene TRBJ2-5; unclear D gene. The J call may not be correct, given that the DNA end is closer to TRBJ2-7. The V gene's germline CDR1 is KGHSH and CDR2 LQKENI. The CDR3 extends over 13 amino acids. As DNA, the CDR3 is TGTGCCAGCTCACCCCCGAGCTCCTACGAGCAGTACTTC. It encodes CASSPPSSYEQYF.

This sequence joins TRBV19 and TRBJ2-1; D is perhaps TRBD1 (6 bases). Trimming stripped 5 bases from V and 7 bases from J, with 18 bases between. This CDR3 has 15 residues. CDR1 is LNHDA and CDR2 is SQIVND in the germline V gene (reference sequence). The chain's CDR3 is CASSASKLGTNEQFF. The DNA of the CDR3 is TGTGCCAGTAGTGCCTCTAAGCTCGGGACAAATGAGCAGTTCTTC.

The chain is built from TRBV5-6 and TRBJ2-7; 8 bases agree with TRBD2. V trimming: 4 bases; J trimming: 2 bases; junction bases outside the gene matches: 2. CDR1 and CDR2 (germline): SGHDT, YYEEEE. The CDR3 runs 13 residues. The chain's CDR3 is CASSPGGPYEQYF. The CDR3 DNA follows: TGTGCCAGCAGCCCGGGGGGGCCCTACGAGCAGTACTTC.

The chain links TRBV19 to TRBJ2-7; 8 nucleotides agree with TRBD1. The germline gives CDR1 LNHDA, CDR2 SQIVND (reference sequence). J lost 3 bases, V lost 3 bases, and 7 bases had no gene match. The CDR3 consists of 15 residues. The chain's CDR3 is CASSMTGTGNYEQYV. In nucleotides, the CDR3 is TGTGCCAGTAGTATGACCGGGACAGGCAACTACGAGCAGTACGTC.

The chain recombines TRBV7-9 with TRBJ2-5, with D uncertain. Trimming took off 0 bases at V and 1 base at J, with 9 bases between the two ends. The CDR3 spans 15 residues. CDR1 is SEHNR and CDR2 is FQNEAQ in the germline V gene (reference sequence). CDR3 protein: CASSLASASQETQYF. The CDR3 nucleotides are TGTGCCAGCAGCTTAGCTTCCGCCAGCCAAGAGACCCAGTACTTC.

This clone was counted once. The CDR3 spells CASSQSGDYGYTF. Here the CDR3 DNA reads TGTGCCAGCAGCCAATCAGGGGATTATGGCTACACCTTC. The V gene is TRBV7-6, the J gene TRBJ1-2; tentatively, D is TRBD1 (6 bases). The CDR3 runs 13 residues. Germline V gene lookup returns CDR1 SGHVS and CDR2 FNYEAQ. V was shortened by 5 bases and J by 5 bases, with 12 bases between the two germline ends.

This chain's CDR3 is CASSLDGGNEQFF. In DNA, the CDR3 is TGCGCCAGCAGCTTGGATGGGGGGAATGAGCAGTTCTTC. The chain uses TRBV5-1 and TRBJ2-1; TRBD2 might be the D (6 bases). V lost 0 bases, J lost 7 bases, and 8 bases lay in between. The CDR3 consists of 13 residues. Germline CDR1 and CDR2: SGHRS and YFSETQ.

Notes on this clone: The germline gene is not matched at one end of the junction; a read error may be the cause. The rearrangement joins TRBV7-9 to TRBJ2-1; the D is unclear. The CDR3 contains 15 residues. Germline CDR1 is SEHNR and CDR2 is FQNEAQ (reference sequence). CDR3 in DNA: TGTTCCAGCAGCTTATGGGCACATTCCTACAATGAGCAGTTCTTC. This codes for CSSSLWAHSYNEQFF.

A word on this clone: The conserved closing phenylalanine or tryptophan is absent in this CDR3, likely reflecting a read error. The V and J genes are TRBV7-8 and TRBJ1-6; 7 bases are shared with TRBD1. Germline V lookup: CDR1 SGHVS, CDR2 FQNEAQ. V dropped 4 bases and J dropped 6; count of bases not matched to a gene: 12. The CDR3 contains 17 residues. The CDR3 nucleotides read TGTGCCAGCAGCTCCCAAGCGACAGGGAGGCGTAATTCACCCCTCCACCTT. It specifies CASSSQATGRRNSPLHL.

This rearrangement joins TRBV19 to TRBJ1-2; D not certain. Germline V gene lookup returns CDR1 LNHDA and CDR2 SQIVND (reference sequence). With 2 bases removed from V and 2 bases from J, the gap between germline ends came to 9 bases. The CDR3 consists of 14 residues. The CDR3 nucleotides are TGTGCCAGTAGTATAAGCGGTTCCAACTATGGCTACACCTTC. Amino acid sequence: CASSISGSNYGYTF.

The J gene is TRBJ1-1, the V gene TRBV5-6, with a tentative D call TRBD1 (5 bases). V was shortened by 1 base and J by 11 bases, with 18 bases between the two germline ends. The CDR3 contains 14 residues. In germline, CDR1 is SGHDT, CDR2 YYEEEE. For the CDR3, the DNA is TGTGCCAGCAGCTTGCGGATCATGGGGCGTCGGGCTTTCTTT. This codes for CASSLRIMGRRAFF. The whole variable domain, remainder taken from reference TRBV5-6 and TRBJ1-1, is DAGVTQSPTHLIKTRGQQVTLRCSPKSGHDTVSWYQQALGQGPQFIFQYYEEEERQRGNFPDRFSGHQFPNYSSELNVNALLLGDSALYLCASSLRIMGRRAFFGQGTRLTVV.

This sequence joins TRBV11-2 and TRBJ1-2; 8 positions agree with TRBD1. This CDR3 spans 14 amino acids. The germline V gene encodes CDR1 SGHAT and CDR2 FQNNGV. The junction had 9 bases not matched to a gene; V was cut back by 8 bases and J by 4 bases. For the CDR3, the DNA is TGTGCCAGCGTACCCGGGACAGGACCCTATGGCTACACCTTC. This sequence encodes CASVPGTGPYGYTF. Full variable domain (rest looked up from reference TRBV11-2 and TRBJ1-2): EAGVAQSPRYKIIEKRQSVAFWCNPISGHATLYWYQQILGQGPKLLIQFQNNGVVDDSQLPKDRFSAERLKGVDSTLKIQPAKLEDSAVYLCASVPGTGPYGYTFGSGTRLTVV.

This rearrangement joins TRBV30 to TRBJ1-2; TRBD1 matches 10 bases. Germline assignment: CDR1 GTSNPN and CDR2 SVGIG (reference sequence). The V and J ends lost 1 base and 4 bases, in that order; junction bases with no gene match: 0. The CDR3 consists of 13 residues. The CDR3 sequence: CAWSGTGGYGYTF. CDR3 bases: TGTGCCTGGAGTGGGACAGGGGGCTATGGCTACACCTTC.

This sequence joins TRBV4-1 and TRBJ2-1; 8 positions agree with TRBD2. This CDR3 comprises 19 residues. Looked up from germline, CDR1 is MGHRA and CDR2 is YSYEKL. J gave up 8 bases and V 5 bases, and 23 bases lay outside the gene matches. The CDR3 region has the DNA TGCGCCAGCAGCTCCCCCACCCGTTCTAGCGGGCTACCTGGGGATGAGCAGTTCTTC. Translating it yields CASSSPTRSSGLPGDEQFF.

This clone was seen a handful of times. This rearrangement joins TRBV2 to TRBJ1-2; 8 bases are shared with TRBD1. V was pared by 5 bases and J by 2 bases, with 7 bases of the junction left unmatched. Per germline, CDR1 SNHLY and CDR2 FYNNEI. The CDR3 length is 15 residues. The CDR3 region has the DNA TGTGCCAGCAGTAGGACAGGGCCAACCAACTATGGCTACACCTTC. This translates into CASSRTGPTNYGYTF.

V is TRBV6-5 and J is TRBJ1-1, with D perhaps TRBD1 (5 bases). Trimming left V 5 bases short and J 7 bases short, with 11 bases between. Germline V gene lookup returns CDR1 MNHEY and CDR2 SVGAGI. CDR3 size: 12 residues. The CDR3 nucleotides are TGTGCCAGCAGTGCCGGGGGGATTGAAGCTTTCTTT. Protein sequence: CASSAGGIEAFF.

The chain joins TRBV18 to TRBJ1-1; D possibly corresponds to TRBD1 (5 bases). Germline V gene sequence: CDR1 KGHSH, CDR2 LQKENI. V lost 0 bases, J lost 5 bases, and 16 bases lay in between. The length of the CDR3 is 16 residues. For the CDR3, the DNA is TGTGCCAGCTCACCACCCCCTAGAAGGGGCCGAACTGAAGCTTTCTTT. Translated: CASSPPPRRGRTEAFF.

The chain carries TRBV28 and TRBJ2-4, with 11 bases identical to TRBD2. V trimming: 3 bases; J trimming: 6 bases; junction bases outside the gene matches: 7. This CDR3 has 16 residues. Per the germline V gene, CDR1 is MDHEN and CDR2 is SYDVKM. In DNA, the CDR3 is TGTGCCAGCAGTTTCGGGCTAGCGGGGGGCACAAACATTCAGTACTTC. This codes for CASSFGLAGGTNIQYF.

This clone is a singleton in its sample. This chain connects TRBV4-1 to TRBJ2-2; 9 bases are a match to TRBD1. The trim removed 6 bases at V and 1 base at J, leaving 12 bases unmatched. Germline loops: CDR1 MGHRA, CDR2 YSYEKL. CDR3 length: 18 amino acids. The CDR3 is CASRYLPDRGKNTGELFF. DNA of the CDR3: TGCGCCAGCAGGTACTTACCCGACAGGGGGAAGAACACCGGGGAGCTGTTTTTT.